This T cell receptor beta chain was captured in a study of Ad26.COV2.S vaccination and SARS-CoV-2 variants. Study details: Enrolled in COV1001, the donor was in the Ad26.COV2.S trial arm, which received the vaccine. The study gave Ad26.COV2.S intramuscularly, once or twice 56 days apart. Broader study findings: Placebo and vaccine recipients had non-spike TCR breadth that was similar. In TCR breadth and depth analyses, total T cell responses may have been underestimated.

Produced via immunoSEQ multiplex PCR; TCRdb's table is partial and in-frame only. Of about 500,000 clones listed, 80% to 90% are singletons. This CDR3 has 15 amino acids. Germline lookup yields CDR1 MDHEN and CDR2 SYDVKM. Germline trimming cut 3 bases from V and 7 bases from J; bases unmatched to any gene: 12. In the case of this clone: Its specificity is not known.

As for treatment: about 20 received Ad26.COV2.S at low or high dose, single or two shots; 5 received placebo; per-sample allocation not given. Sampling took place 63 days after the first vaccine or placebo injection. The sample here was peripheral blood, taken in a trial of Ad26.COV2.S vaccine versus placebo. V gene TRBV28 combines with J gene TRBJ2-7; TRBD1 matches 7 bases. This TCR came from a person aged 18 to 59 who received the Ad26.COV2.S COVID-19 vaccine or a placebo. The CDR3 is CASSFGDSDLREQYF. Written as DNA, the CDR3 is TGTGCCAGCAGTTTCGGGGACAGCGACCTTAGGGAGCAGTACTTC.